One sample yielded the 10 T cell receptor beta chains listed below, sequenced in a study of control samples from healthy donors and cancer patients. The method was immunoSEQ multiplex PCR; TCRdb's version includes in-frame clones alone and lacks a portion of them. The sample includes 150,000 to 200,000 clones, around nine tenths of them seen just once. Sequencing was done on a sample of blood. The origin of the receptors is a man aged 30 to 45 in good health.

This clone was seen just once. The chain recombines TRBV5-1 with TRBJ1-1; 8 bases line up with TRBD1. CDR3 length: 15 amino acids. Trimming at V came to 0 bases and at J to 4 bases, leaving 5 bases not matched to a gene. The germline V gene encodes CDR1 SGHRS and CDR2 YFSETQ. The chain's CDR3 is CASSLASTGGTEAFF. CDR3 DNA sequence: TGCGCCAGCAGCTTGGCCTCTACAGGGGGCACTGAAGCTTTCTTT.

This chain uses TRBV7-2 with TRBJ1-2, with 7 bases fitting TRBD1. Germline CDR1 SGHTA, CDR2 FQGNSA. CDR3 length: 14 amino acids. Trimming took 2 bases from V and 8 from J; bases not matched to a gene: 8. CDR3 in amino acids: CASSLYGRGPGYTF. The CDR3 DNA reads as TGTGCCAGCAGCTTATACGGGAGGGGGCCGGGCTACACCTTC.

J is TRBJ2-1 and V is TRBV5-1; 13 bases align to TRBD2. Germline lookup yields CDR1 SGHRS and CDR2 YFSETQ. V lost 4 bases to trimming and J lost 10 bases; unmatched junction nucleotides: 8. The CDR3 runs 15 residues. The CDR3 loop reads CASSELAGGNKEQFF. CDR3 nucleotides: TGCGCCAGCAGCGAACTAGCGGGAGGGAATAAGGAGCAGTTCTTC.

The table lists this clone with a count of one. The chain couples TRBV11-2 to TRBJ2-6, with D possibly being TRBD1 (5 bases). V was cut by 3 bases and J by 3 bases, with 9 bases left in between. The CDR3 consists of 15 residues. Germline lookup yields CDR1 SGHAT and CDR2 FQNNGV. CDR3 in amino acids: CASSLQGSGANVLTF. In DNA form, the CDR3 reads TGTGCCAGCAGCTTGCAGGGTAGTGGGGCCAACGTCCTGACTTTC.

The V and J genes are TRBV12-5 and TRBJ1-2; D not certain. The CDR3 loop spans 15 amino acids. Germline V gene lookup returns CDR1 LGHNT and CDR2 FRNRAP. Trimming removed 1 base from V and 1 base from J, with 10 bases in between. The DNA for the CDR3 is TGTGCTAGTGGTTTGGGGGTTCCTATTAACTATGGCTACACCTTC. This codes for CASGLGVPINYGYTF.

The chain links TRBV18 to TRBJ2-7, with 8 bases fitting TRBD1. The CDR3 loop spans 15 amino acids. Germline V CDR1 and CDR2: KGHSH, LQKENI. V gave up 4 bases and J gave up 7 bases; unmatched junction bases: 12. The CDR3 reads CASSLVSTGDWEQYF. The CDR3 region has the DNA TGTGCCAGCTCACTTGTCTCGACAGGGGATTGGGAGCAGTACTTC.

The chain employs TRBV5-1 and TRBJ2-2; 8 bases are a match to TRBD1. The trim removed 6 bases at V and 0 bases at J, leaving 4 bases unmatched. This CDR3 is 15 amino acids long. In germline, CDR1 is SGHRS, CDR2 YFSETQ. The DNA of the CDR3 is TGCGCCAGCACCATACAGGGGGCGAACACCGGGGAGCTGTTTTTT. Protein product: CASTIQGANTGELFF.

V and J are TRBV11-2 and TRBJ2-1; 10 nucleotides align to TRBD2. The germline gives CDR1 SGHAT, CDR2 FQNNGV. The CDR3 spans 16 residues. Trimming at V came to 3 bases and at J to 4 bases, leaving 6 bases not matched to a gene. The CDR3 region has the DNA TGTGCCAGCAGCTTTAATGGACTAGCGGTTTACAATGAGCAGTTCTTC. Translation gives CASSFNGLAVYNEQFF. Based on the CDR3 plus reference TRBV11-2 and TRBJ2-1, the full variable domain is EAGVAQSPRYKIIEKRQSVAFWCNPISGHATLYWYQQILGQGPKLLIQFQNNGVVDDSQLPKDRFSAERLKGVDSTLKIQPAKLEDSAVYLCASSFNGLAVYNEQFFGPGTRLTVL.

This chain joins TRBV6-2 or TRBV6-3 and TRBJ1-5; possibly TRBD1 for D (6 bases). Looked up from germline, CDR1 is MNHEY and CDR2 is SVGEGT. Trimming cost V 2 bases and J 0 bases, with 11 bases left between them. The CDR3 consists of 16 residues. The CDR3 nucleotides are TGTGCCAGCAGTTACAAGGGGGGCCCTAGCAATCAGCCCCAGCATTTT. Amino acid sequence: CASSYKGGPSNQPQHF.

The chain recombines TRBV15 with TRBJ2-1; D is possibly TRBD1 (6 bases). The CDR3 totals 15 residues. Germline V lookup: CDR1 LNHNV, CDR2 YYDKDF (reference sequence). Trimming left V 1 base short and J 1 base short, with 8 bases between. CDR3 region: CATSRARGSYNEQFF. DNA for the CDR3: TGTGCCACCAGCAGAGCTAGGGGGTCCTACAATGAGCAGTTCTTC.